Each of the 2 T cell receptor beta chains below was sequenced from the same sample in a study of T cells in narcolepsy. TCRdb keeps only in-frame clones here, not all; method: immunoSEQ multiplex PCR. The sample contains some 35,000 clones, roughly 86% of which appear only once. The sample comprised memory (CD45RA-) CD4+ T cells from blood. These TCRs come from a human donor in good health.

In regard to this clone: This specimen includes other DNA sequences encoding the same CDR3. The genes are TRBV9 and TRBJ2-1, with 8 bases fitting TRBD1. V gave up 1 base and J gave up 0 bases; unmatched junction bases: 3. The CDR3 length is 16 residues. The germline V gene has CDR1 SGDLS and CDR2 YYNGEE. The CDR3 DNA follows: TGTGCCAGCAGCGTACAAGGGACAGGCTCCTACAATGAGCAGTTCTTC. It encodes CASSVQGTGSYNEQFF.

This clone has just one count. The V call is TRBV30, the J call TRBJ2-3; D is unclear. V was cut by 2 bases and J by 3 bases, with 12 bases left in between. Looked up from germline, CDR1 is GTSNPN and CDR2 is SVGIG (reference sequence). This CDR3 has 14 amino acids. The CDR3 sequence: CAWSRSVPTDTQYF. The CDR3 region has the DNA TGTGCCTGGAGTAGGTCAGTACCTACAGATACGCAGTATTTT.